This T cell receptor (beta chain) was captured in a study of T cells after yellow fever vaccination. General study findings and limits: The CD4 compartment and the CD8 compartment contained a small share of clonotypes in common. High-abundance clonotypes from the bulk population could contaminate FACS-sorted repertoires. When the response was secondary, it was weaker but reached its peak faster, day 5 versus 15.

To note about this clonotype: Its antigen remains unknown.

In germline, CDR1 is SGHNT, CDR2 YYREEE (reference sequence). The CDR3 length is 15 residues. The junction had 12 bases not matched to a gene; V was cut back by 4 bases and J by 9 bases. The TCR cDNA carried a universal primer site and UMIs from 5'RACE template switching. TCRdb ran MiXCR on the 5' RACE reads and lists one entry per CDR3 protein. In the table there are fewer than 500,000 distinct CDR3 sequences, around 19% of which are singletons. Sequenced material: PBMCs, taken before the yellow fever booster vaccination. The source is a man between 18 and 35 years old who received the YFV17D yellow fever vaccine. This rearrangement joins TRBV5-4 to TRBJ2-1, with 8 bases that match TRBD2. As DNA, the CDR3 is TGTGCCAGCAGCCCTGGGAGCGGGGGCTTTGGTGAGCAGTTCTTC. Translating it yields CASSPGSGGFGEQFF. The variable domain in full, completed from reference TRBV5-4 and TRBJ2-1, reads ETGVTQSPTHLIKTRGQQVTLRCSSQSGHNTVSWYQQALGQGPQFIFQYYREEENGRGNFPPRFSGLQFPNYSSELNVNALELDDSALYLCASSPGSGGFGEQFFGPGTRLTVL.